This T cell receptor (beta chain) was observed in a study of cytomegalovirus exposure and HLA in healthy donors. This CDR3 comprises 13 residues. Germline V gives CDR1 SGHDN, CDR2 FVKESK. The ends were cut back, 3 bases at V and 3 bases at J, with 8 bases in the middle. This clone was seen a handful of times. The PCR employed 60 Vbeta primers together with 13 Jbeta primers. Clones were sequenced by immunoSEQ multiplex PCR, and TCRdb holds only the in-frame ones, with some missing. Of more than 95,000 clones listed, 64% are singletons. The sequence was collected from a man in his fifties or sixties in good health and CMV-seronegative. Sequenced input: PBMCs. V and J are TRBV14 and TRBJ1-2; D perhaps matches TRBD1 (5 bases). The CDR3 reads CASSQGGDYGYTF. The CDR3 bases are TGTGCCAGCAGCCAGGGGGGTGACTATGGCTACACCTTC.